The 2 T cell receptor beta chains listed next were all sequenced from one sample in a study of CD8 T cells in ankylosing spondylitis. Each CDR3 protein is one row after TCRdb ran MiXCR on the 5' RACE reads. The table includes approximately 260,000 distinct CDR3 sequences, roughly 8.6% detected once. The sequenced sample consisted of blood, either unsorted or a sorted T cell fraction (not recorded which). The source of these receptors is a male donor with ankylosing spondylitis or in good health (not recorded which).

This clonotype was seen repeatedly, ten times or more. The chain couples TRBV9 to TRBJ2-1; D is perhaps TRBD1 or TRBD2 (5 bases each). Germline V gene data show CDR1 as SGDLS and CDR2 as YYNGEE. V was pared by 0 bases and J by 7 bases, with 11 bases between. The CDR3 loop spans 14 amino acids. The CDR3 DNA reads as TGTGCCAGCAGCGTAGAGGGACCTCAGAATGAGCAGTTCTTC. It codes for CASSVEGPQNEQFF.

This clonotype was seen repeatedly, ten times or more. The chain recombines TRBV20-1 with TRBJ1-2; TRBD1 is a possible D gene (5 bases). Germline V gene data show CDR1 as DFQATT and CDR2 as SNEGSKA (reference sequence). V was clipped by 8 bases and J by 6 bases, with 13 bases between them. The CDR3 runs to 11 residues. This CDR3 reads CSRRGEDGYTF. The CDR3 DNA follows: TGCAGTAGAAGAGGGGAAGATGGCTACACCTTC.